This T cell receptor (beta chain) stems from a study of PD-1 blockade in classical Hodgkin lymphoma. General study results and limits: Complete responders started with a diversity level that resembled newly diagnosed patients at baseline. According to reports, newly diagnosed patients had lower baseline TCR diversity than healthy donors, and relapsed/refractory patients had lower baseline TCR diversity still.

The repertoire was sequenced with immunoSEQ multiplex PCR; TCRdb's copy has only in-frame clones and lacks some. The data show roughly 96,000 clones, approximately 89% seen once. On this clone itself: Antigen unknown.

In every patient, relapse followed autologous stem cell transplantation, while exposure to brentuximab vedotin differed. Germline CDR1 reads SGHRS; CDR2 reads YFSETQ. The V segment lost 2 bases and the J segment 2 bases; nucleotides outside the gene matches: 6. The CDR3 contains 15 residues. Sequenced material: peripheral blood mononuclear cells (PBMCs), taken before the second cycle of nivolumab. The TCR comes from a human donor with classical Hodgkin lymphoma. The V and J genes are TRBV5-1 and TRBJ1-1, with 7 bases matching TRBD1. DNA of the CDR3: TGCGCCAGCAGCTTTAACAGGGGTGGCAACACTGAAGCTTTCTTT. Its protein is CASSFNRGGNTEAFF.